This TCR beta chain was recorded in a study of beta chain features in type 1 diabetes (dated by TCRdb to about 2018). With respect to the entire study: No differences in mean age, gender distribution, total cell number or subset yield were found between patients and healthy donors. Regulatory and stem cell-like memory subsets were isolated from only 8 patients and about eight healthy donors, whereas naive and central memory subsets came from all 30 or so donors. A total of 90 million to 130 million sorted cells were examined across all samples, and a strong correlation was observed between cell number per subset and RNA yield. The study compared the TCRB repertoires of sorted circulating CD4+ T cell subsets in recently diagnosed type 1 diabetes patients with those in matched healthy donors. What the study reported, not specific to this receptor: Naive, central memory and regulatory TCRB repertoires appeared to be more similar among patients than among healthy donors. A moderate but significant shortening of TCRB CDR3 length was observed in type 1 diabetes patients in all four CD4+ subsets. Because cDNA rather than genomic DNA was sequenced, highly expressing activated cells could have been over-represented, although no difference in activation and CD3 levels was found between groups. PCR may preferentially amplify shorter templates, but because patient and control samples were amplified and corrected together, any resulting skew would affect both groups equally. Because the HLA sub-analyses included only small numbers of individuals, any influence of HLA type on TCRB rearrangement was left unresolved. At VDJ recombination sites, type 1 diabetes patients had fewer insertions and more deleted nucleotides, which implies abnormalities in thymic rearrangement.

On this clone itself: Its target antigen remains unknown. No much larger clonotype is one base removed from it; base qualities were not supplied.

Each donor gave one peripheral blood draw, averaging roughly 100 mL, which was collected into heparinised tubes. Using a panel that included CD45RO, CCR7, CD25, CD127, CD95 and CD27, naive, central memory, regulatory and stem cell-like memory CD4+ T cells were sorted on a BD FACSAria II. Purity was above 95% for every sorted population. PBMCs were isolated immediately by Lymphoprep density gradient centrifugation and stained directly without culture. So that batch effects would be minimized, each experiment stained and sorted samples in pairs, pairing one healthy donor with one patient. The High Capacity cDNA Reverse Transcription Kit was used to reverse transcribe all of the isolated RNA, meaning that expressed TCRB transcripts were what got sequenced. Stem cell-like memory T cell samples underwent survey-depth immunoSEQ sequencing, averaging roughly 1 million total reads per sample. Sorted cells were lysed in RLT buffer, and RNA was extracted using DNase-treated RNeasy Micro or Mini kits according to cell number. To prevent cross-contamination, every cell subset was processed on its own, while patient and healthy donor samples were processed together. Using the immunoSEQ multiplex PCR, TCRB sequences were amplified from cDNA into 87-bp fragments spanning the CDR3 region. Sequencing of the amplicons was performed on the Illumina HiSeq platform. The authors' pipeline ran thus. PCR bias was corrected computationally using synthetic template baselines, and reads within Hamming distance 2 were collapsed, with unmergeable singletons discarded. Reads were aligned to IMGT to assign V, D and J genes, CDR3 length, and insertions or deletions at six rearrangement sites. Within each subset, clonotype counts were normalized to the number of sorted cells before true diversity and Gini coefficients were calculated with the tcR R package. The overlap coefficient, calculated on TCRB nucleotide sequences, was used to quantify repertoire sharing. TCRdb retrieved this table from immuneACCESS and kept in-frame rearrangements only. Not all clones are present; in checked studies, unresolved V genes account for under half, and no reason is known for the remainder. That table furnishes V, J and clone size, whereas the DNA furnished D and trimming. This sample holds 40,000 to 65,000 clones; about 60% were observed only once. The top ten clonotypes cover 0.29% of the sample.

CDR1 and CDR2 (GTSNPN, SVGIG) derive from the germline V gene (reference sequence). At the junction V is shortened by 2 bases and J by 6 bases, with 14 bases in between. Counted from cysteine to phenylalanine, this CDR3 has 13 amino acids. The read is trimmed to its CDR3 DNA, 39 bases read in frame from base 1. The chain is made from TRBV30 and TRBJ2-7, with the D gene too uncertain to name. The specimen sequenced was stem cell memory CD4+ T cells from blood. The cell subset or site label for this specimen denotes: stem cell-like memory CD4+ T cells. The receptor was derived from a young woman with type 1 diabetes. The nucleotide sequence is TGTGCCTGGAGTCCGGCCACATGGAGCGAGCAGTACTTC. This translates into CAWSPATWSEQYF.